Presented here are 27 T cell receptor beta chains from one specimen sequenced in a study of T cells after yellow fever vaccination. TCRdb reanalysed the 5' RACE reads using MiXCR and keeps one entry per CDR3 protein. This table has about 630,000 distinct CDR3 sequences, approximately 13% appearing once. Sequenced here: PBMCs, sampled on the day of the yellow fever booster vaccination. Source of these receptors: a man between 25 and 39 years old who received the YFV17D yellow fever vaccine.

This CDR3 is CASSYSRGSDEQYF. For the CDR3, the DNA is TGTGCCAGCAGTTACTCCAGGGGTAGCGACGAGCAGTACTTC. The V gene is TRBV6-5, the J gene TRBJ2-7; a weak D match, TRBD1 (6 bases). This CDR3 is 14 amino acids long. With 0 bases removed from V and 5 bases from J, the gap between germline ends came to 11 bases. Per the germline V gene, CDR1 is MNHEY and CDR2 is SVGAGI.

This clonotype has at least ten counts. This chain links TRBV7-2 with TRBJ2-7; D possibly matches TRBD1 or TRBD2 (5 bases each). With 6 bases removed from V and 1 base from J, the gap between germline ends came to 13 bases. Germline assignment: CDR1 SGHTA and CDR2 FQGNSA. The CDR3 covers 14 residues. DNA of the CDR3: TGTGCCAGCAGACGGGAAGGGGCATCCTACGAGCAGTACTTC. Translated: CASRREGASYEQYF.

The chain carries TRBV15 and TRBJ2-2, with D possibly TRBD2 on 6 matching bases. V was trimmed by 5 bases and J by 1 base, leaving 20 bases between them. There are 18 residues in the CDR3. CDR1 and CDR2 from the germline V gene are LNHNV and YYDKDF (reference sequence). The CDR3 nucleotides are TGTGCCACCAGCGGCTACCTGAGGGCTAGCGTGAACACCGGGGAGCTGTTTTTT. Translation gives CATSGYLRASVNTGELFF. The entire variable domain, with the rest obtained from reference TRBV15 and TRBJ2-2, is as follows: DAMVIQNPRYQVTQFGKPVTLSCSQTLNHNVMYWYQQKSSQAPKLLFHYYDKDFNNEADTPDNFQSRRPNTSFCFLDIRSPGLGDTAMYLCATSGYLRASVNTGELFFGEGSRLTVL.

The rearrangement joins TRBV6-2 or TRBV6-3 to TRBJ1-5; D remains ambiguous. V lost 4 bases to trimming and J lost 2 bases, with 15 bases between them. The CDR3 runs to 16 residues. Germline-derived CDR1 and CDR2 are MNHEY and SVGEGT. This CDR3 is CASSSLGRWGNQPQHF. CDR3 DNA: TGTGCCAGCAGTTCCTTGGGGAGATGGGGCAATCAGCCCCAGCATTTT.

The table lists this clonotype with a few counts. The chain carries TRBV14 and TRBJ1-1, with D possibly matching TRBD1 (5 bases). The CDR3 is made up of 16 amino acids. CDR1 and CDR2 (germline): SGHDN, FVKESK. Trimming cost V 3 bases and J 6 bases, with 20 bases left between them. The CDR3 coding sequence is TGTGCCAGCAGCCACCTGTGGCAGGGCTCAGGACCTGAAGCTTTCTTT. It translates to CASSHLWQGSGPEAFF.

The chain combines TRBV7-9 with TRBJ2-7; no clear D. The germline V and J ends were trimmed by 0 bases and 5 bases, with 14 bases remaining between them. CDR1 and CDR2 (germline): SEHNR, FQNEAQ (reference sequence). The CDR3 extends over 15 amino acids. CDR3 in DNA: TGTGCCAGCAGCTTAGCCCGGGCCCCCCGCGACGAGCAGTACTTC. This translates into CASSLARAPRDEQYF. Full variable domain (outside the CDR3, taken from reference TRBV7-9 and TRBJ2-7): DTGVSQNPRHKITKRGQNVTFRCDPISEHNRLYWYRQTLGQGPEFLTYFQNEAQLEKSRLLSDRFSAERPKGSFSTLEIQRTEQGDSAMYLCASSLARAPRDEQYFGPGTRLTVT.

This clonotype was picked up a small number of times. CDR3 in amino acids: CASSYSPVSSGESYEQYF. The CDR3 region has the DNA TGTGCCAGCAGTTACTCACCAGTATCCTCAGGGGAGTCCTACGAGCAGTACTTC. This chain uses TRBV6-5 with TRBJ2-7; weak D call: TRBD1 (6 bases). This CDR3 is 18 amino acids long. The germline gives CDR1 MNHEY, CDR2 SVGAGI. Trimming cost V 0 bases and J 1 base, with 19 bases left between them.

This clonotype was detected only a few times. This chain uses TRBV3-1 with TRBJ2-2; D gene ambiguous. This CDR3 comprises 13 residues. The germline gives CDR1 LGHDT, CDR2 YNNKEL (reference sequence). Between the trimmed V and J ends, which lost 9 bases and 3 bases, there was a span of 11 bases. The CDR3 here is CASSPDDTGELFF. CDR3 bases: TGTGCCAGTTCCCCGGACGACACCGGGGAGCTGTTTTTT.

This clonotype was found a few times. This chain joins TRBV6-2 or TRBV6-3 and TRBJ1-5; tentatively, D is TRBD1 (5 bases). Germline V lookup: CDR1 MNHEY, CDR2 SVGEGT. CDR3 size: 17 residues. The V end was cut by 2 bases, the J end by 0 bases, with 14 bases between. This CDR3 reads CASSYTGGGYSNQPQHF. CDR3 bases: TGTGCCAGCAGTTACACCGGGGGGGGATATAGCAATCAGCCCCAGCATTTT.

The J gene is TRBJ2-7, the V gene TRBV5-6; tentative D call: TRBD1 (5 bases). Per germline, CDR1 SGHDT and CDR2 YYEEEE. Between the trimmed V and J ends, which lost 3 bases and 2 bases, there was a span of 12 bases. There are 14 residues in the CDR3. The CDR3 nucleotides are TGTGCCAGCAGCTACGACGACAGTACCTACGAGCAGTACTTC. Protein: CASSYDDSTYEQYF.

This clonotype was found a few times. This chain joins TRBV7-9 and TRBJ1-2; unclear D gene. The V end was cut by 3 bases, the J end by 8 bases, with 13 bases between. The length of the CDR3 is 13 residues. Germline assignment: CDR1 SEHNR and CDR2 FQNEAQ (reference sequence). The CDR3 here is CASSFGDLSGYTF. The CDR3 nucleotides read TGTGCCAGCAGCTTTGGTGATCTCTCCGGCTACACCTTC.

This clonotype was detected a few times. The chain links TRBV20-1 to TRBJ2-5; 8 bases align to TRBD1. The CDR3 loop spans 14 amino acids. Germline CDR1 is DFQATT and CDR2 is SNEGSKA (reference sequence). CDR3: CTAEPGGLGETQYF. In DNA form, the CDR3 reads TGCACCGCTGAACCAGGGGGCTTAGGAGAGACCCAGTACTTC.

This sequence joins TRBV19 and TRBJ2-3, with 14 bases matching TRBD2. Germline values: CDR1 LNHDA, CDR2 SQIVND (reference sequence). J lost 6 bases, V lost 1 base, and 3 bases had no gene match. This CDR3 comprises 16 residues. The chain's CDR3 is CASSIAGLAGEDTQYF. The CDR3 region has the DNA TGTGCCAGTAGTATAGCGGGACTAGCGGGGGAGGATACGCAGTATTTT. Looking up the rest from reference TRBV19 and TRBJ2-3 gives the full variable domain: DGGITQSPKYLFRKEGQNVTLSCEQNLNHDAMYWYRQDPGQGLRLIYYSQIVNDFQKGDIAEGYSVSREKKESFPLTVTSAQKNPTAFYLCASSIAGLAGEDTQYFGPGTRLTVL.

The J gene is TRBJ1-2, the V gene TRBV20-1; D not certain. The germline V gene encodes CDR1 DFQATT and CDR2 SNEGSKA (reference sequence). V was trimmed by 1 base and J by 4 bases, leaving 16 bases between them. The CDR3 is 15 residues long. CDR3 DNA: TGCAGTGCTAGAGGCCTCAAGGGTTTTAGCTATGGCTACACCTTC. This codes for CSARGLKGFSYGYTF.

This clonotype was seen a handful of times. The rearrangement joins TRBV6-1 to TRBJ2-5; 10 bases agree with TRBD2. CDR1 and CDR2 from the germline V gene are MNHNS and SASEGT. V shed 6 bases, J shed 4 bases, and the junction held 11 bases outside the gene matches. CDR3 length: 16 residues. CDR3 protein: CASRPRLAGRLETQYF. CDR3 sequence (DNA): TGTGCCAGCAGGCCCCGACTAGCGGGTAGGCTAGAGACCCAGTACTTC.

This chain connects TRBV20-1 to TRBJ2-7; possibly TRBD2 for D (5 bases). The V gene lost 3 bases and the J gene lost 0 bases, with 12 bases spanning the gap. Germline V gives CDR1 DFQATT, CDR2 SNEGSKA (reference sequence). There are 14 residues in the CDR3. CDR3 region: CSASRAEASYEQYF. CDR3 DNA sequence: TGCAGTGCTAGTAGAGCGGAGGCCTCCTACGAGCAGTACTTC.

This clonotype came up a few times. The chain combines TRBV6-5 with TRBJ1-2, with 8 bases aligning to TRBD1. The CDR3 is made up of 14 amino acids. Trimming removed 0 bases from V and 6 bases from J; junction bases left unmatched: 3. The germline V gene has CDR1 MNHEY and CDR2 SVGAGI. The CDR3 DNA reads TGTGCCAGCAGTTACTCGGACAGGGCCCATGGCTACACCTTC. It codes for CASSYSDRAHGYTF.

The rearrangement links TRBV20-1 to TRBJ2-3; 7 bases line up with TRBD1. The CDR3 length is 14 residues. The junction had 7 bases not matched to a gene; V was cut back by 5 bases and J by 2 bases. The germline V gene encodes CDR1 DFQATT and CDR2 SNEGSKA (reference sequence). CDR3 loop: CSAGRTGNTDTQYF. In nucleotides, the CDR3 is TGCAGTGCTGGAAGGACAGGAAACACAGATACGCAGTATTTT.

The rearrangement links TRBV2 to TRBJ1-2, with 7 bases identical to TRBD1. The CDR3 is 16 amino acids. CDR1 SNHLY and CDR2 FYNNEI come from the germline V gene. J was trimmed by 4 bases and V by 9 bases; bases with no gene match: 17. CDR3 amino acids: CASNGPPTGSFYGYTF. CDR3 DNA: TGTGCCAGTAATGGCCCCCCGACAGGGTCCTTCTATGGCTACACCTTC. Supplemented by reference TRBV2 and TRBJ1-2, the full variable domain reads EPEVTQTPSHQVTQMGQEVILRCVPISNHLYFYWYRQILGQKVEFLVSFYNNEISEKSEIFDDQFSVERPDGSNFTLKIRSTKLEDSAMYFCASNGPPTGSFYGYTFGSGTRLTVV.

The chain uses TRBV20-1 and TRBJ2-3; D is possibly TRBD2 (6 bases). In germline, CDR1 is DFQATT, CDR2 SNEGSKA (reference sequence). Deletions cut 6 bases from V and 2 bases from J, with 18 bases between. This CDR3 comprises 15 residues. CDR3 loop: CSASSWGGNTDTQYF. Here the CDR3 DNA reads TGCAGTGCATCAAGTTGGGGAGGAAACACAGATACGCAGTATTTT.

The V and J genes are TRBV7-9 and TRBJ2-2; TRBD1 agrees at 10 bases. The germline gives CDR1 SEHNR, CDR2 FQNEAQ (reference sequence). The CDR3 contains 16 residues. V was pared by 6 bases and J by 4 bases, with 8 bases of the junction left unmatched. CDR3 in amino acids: CASSSSGQGSTGELFF. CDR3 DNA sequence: TGTGCCAGCAGTTCGTCGGGACAGGGGTCCACCGGGGAGCTGTTTTTT.

CDR3 nucleotide sequence: TGTGCCAGCAGCTTAGATTATGGGGGAGGGACCAATGAGCAGTTCTTC. Translating it yields CASSLDYGGGTNEQFF. The chain combines TRBV11-2 with TRBJ2-1; 7 bases line up with TRBD2. J lost 6 bases, V lost 0 bases, and 8 bases had no gene match. CDR1 is SGHAT and CDR2 is FQNNGV in the germline V gene. This CDR3 has 16 residues. Full variable domain (rest looked up from reference TRBV11-2 and TRBJ2-1): EAGVAQSPRYKIIEKRQSVAFWCNPISGHATLYWYQQILGQGPKLLIQFQNNGVVDDSQLPKDRFSAERLKGVDSTLKIQPAKLEDSAVYLCASSLDYGGGTNEQFFGPGTRLTVL.

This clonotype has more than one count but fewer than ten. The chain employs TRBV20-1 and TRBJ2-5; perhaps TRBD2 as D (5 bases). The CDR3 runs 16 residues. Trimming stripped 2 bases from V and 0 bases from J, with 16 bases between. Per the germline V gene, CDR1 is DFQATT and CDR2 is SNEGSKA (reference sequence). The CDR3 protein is CSARTHSGEYQETQYF. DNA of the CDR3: TGCAGTGCTAGAACCCACAGCGGAGAGTACCAAGAGACCCAGTACTTC.

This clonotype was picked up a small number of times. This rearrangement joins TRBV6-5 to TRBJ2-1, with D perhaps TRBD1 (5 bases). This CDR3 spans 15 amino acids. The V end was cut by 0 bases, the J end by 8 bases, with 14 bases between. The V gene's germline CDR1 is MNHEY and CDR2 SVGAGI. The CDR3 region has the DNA TGTGCCAGCAGTTACTCCTTACCGCCAGGGCATGAGCAGTTCTTC. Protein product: CASSYSLPPGHEQFF.

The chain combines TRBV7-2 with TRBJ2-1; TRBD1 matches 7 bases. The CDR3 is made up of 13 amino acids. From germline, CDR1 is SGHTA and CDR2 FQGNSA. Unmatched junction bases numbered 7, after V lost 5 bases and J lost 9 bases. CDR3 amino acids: CASSETGATEQFF. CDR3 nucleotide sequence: TGTGCCAGCAGCGAAACAGGGGCGACTGAGCAGTTCTTC.

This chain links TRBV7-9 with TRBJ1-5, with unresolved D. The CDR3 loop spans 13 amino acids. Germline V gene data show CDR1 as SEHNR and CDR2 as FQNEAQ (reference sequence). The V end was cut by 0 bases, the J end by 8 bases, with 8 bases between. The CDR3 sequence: CASSLAGLEPQHF. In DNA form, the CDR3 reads TGTGCCAGCAGCTTAGCCGGGTTGGAGCCCCAGCATTTT. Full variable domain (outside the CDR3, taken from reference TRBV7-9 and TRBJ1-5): DTGVSQNPRHKITKRGQNVTFRCDPISEHNRLYWYRQTLGQGPEFLTYFQNEAQLEKSRLLSDRFSAERPKGSFSTLEIQRTEQGDSAMYLCASSLAGLEPQHFGDGTRLSIL.

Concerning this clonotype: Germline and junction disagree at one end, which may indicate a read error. The CDR3 nucleotides are TGCAGTGCTAGAGATAGGGACTGGACGAATTTT. Protein sequence: CSARDRDWTNF. V usage is TRBV20-1 and J usage is TRBJ2-3, with D possibly being TRBD2 (6 bases). CDR1 is DFQATT and CDR2 is SNEGSKA in the germline V gene (reference sequence). CDR3 length: 11 amino acids.